This T cell receptor beta chain was recovered during a study of blood T cell repertoires in COVID-19. Study background: Samples taken during acute and convalescent COVID-19 were collected in the United States, Italy and Spain. T cells, B-cell-depleted T cells, or PBMCs supplied cDNA or gDNA.

Per the original methods: For nucleated cells, counts were estimated from reference gene primer amplification. The protocol was immunoSEQ multiplex PCR, while the TCRdb copy is restricted to in-frame clones and leaves out a portion. The V and J calls and clone size were taken over from that table, and D and trimming were inferred from the DNA. Found here are 130,000 or so clones, around 85% of them singletons; the top ten hold 3% to 4%. V lost 3 bases to trimming and J lost 2 bases, with 23 bases between them. The CDR3 is made up of 18 amino acids. Germline V lookup: CDR1 ENHRY, CDR2 SYGVKD. The sequencing input was peripheral blood. This receptor was identified in a man in his fifties or sixties with acute or convalescent COVID-19. The chain links TRBV10-3 to TRBJ2-7; D might be TRBD1 (6 bases). The CDR3 nucleotides are TGTGCCATCAGTGACCCGTGGTCCGGGACAAGGGGCCCCTACGAGCAGTACTTC. As protein: CAISDPWSGTRGPYEQYF.